One sample yielded the 10 T cell receptor beta chains listed below, sequenced in a study of technical replicates of blood from several donors. The repertoire was sequenced with immunoSEQ multiplex PCR; TCRdb's copy has only in-frame clones and lacks some. In the table there are about 74,000 clones, 85% to 95% of which are singletons. Sequenced sample: T cells isolated from PBMCs. The receptors here all came from a human donor in good health.

The chain joins TRBV27 to TRBJ2-2; 8 bases are shared with TRBD2. Germline CDR1 reads MNHEY; CDR2 reads SMNVEV (reference sequence). V shed 4 bases and J 3 bases; nucleotides not matched to a gene: 13. The CDR3 is 18 amino acids. For the CDR3, the DNA is TGTGCCAGCAGTTCCTTAGGGACCGGGAGGGTGGACACCGGGGAGCTGTTTTTT. Residues: CASSSLGTGRVDTGELFF.

This chain joins TRBV7-9 and TRBJ1-2; no definite D call. Trimming removed 3 bases at V and 0 bases at J, with 8 bases between. The CDR3 is made up of 14 amino acids. Per the germline V gene, CDR1 is SEHNR and CDR2 is FQNEAQ (reference sequence). This CDR3 is CASSFLTSNYGYTF. DNA of the CDR3: TGTGCCAGCAGCTTCCTGACATCTAACTATGGCTACACCTTC.

This chain uses TRBV28 with TRBJ1-2, with 7 bases fitting TRBD1. This CDR3 is built from 14 residues. Germline CDR1 is MDHEN and CDR2 is SYDVKM. J lost 0 bases, V lost 3 bases, and 1 base had no gene match. CDR3 in amino acids: CASSFGTANYGYTF. CDR3 bases: TGTGCCAGCAGTTTTGGGACAGCTAACTATGGCTACACCTTC.

In its sample, this clone was seen once. This rearrangement joins TRBV9 to TRBJ2-7; the match to TRBD2 covers 8 bases. Trimming took 1 base from V and 0 from J; bases not matched to a gene: 3. Per germline, CDR1 SGDLS and CDR2 YYNGEE. This CDR3 has 15 amino acids. CDR3 loop: CASSVTAGDSYEQYF. DNA of the CDR3: TGTGCCAGCAGCGTAACAGCGGGGGACTCCTACGAGCAGTACTTC.

The chain carries TRBV6-5 and TRBJ2-3, with D unclear. The CDR3 contains 16 residues. V shed 4 bases and J shed 4 bases, with 18 bases lying between them. Germline V gene data show CDR1 as MNHEY and CDR2 as SVGAGI. The CDR3 sequence: CASSSVFGSHSDTQYF. As DNA, the CDR3 is TGTGCCAGCAGTTCCGTATTCGGTAGCCATTCAGATACGCAGTATTTT.

V gene TRBV7-9 combines with J gene TRBJ2-1; possible D gene TRBD2, 6 bases. CDR1 SEHNR and CDR2 FQNEAQ come from the germline V gene (reference sequence). V shed 5 bases and J shed 7 bases, with 18 bases lying between them. The CDR3 length is 15 residues. The CDR3 DNA follows: TGTGCCAGCAGCCGTCTAGCGCCCAGGTGGAATGAGCAGTTCTTC. This encodes CASSRLAPRWNEQFF.

The V and J genes are TRBV23-1 and TRBJ1-5, with D uncertain. TRBV23-1 is an ORF for which the function is uncertain. V lost 3 bases, J lost 2 bases, and 17 bases lay in between. CDR3 length: 17 amino acids. CDR3 amino acids: CASSHWKAVAGNQPQHF. The CDR3 nucleotides read TGCGCCAGCAGTCACTGGAAGGCCGTGGCGGGCAATCAGCCCCAGCATTTT.

The V gene is TRBV11-2, the J gene TRBJ1-5; D is perhaps TRBD1 (5 bases). Germline CDR1 reads SGHAT; CDR2 reads FQNNGV. The CDR3 consists of 14 residues. The ends were cut back, 5 bases at V and 7 bases at J, with 15 bases in the middle. This CDR3 is CASSPPRGEQPQHF. CDR3 nucleotide sequence: TGTGCCAGCAGCCCGCCCCGGGGGGAACAGCCCCAGCATTTT.

This chain joins TRBV21-1 and TRBJ2-2; the D call TRBD2 from the table was never checked on the DNA. TRBV21-1 is a listed pseudogene. This CDR3 contains 16 residues. The chain's CDR3 is CASSKEPTRSTGELFF. DNA of the CDR3: TGTGCCAGCAGCAAAGAGCCTACAAGGAGCACCGGGGAGCTGTTTTTT.

V is TRBV7-8 and J is TRBJ1-5, with D unclear. Germline V CDR1 and CDR2: SGHVS, FQNEAQ. This CDR3 comprises 17 residues. Trimming stripped 5 bases from V and 0 bases from J, with 17 bases between. For the CDR3, the DNA is TGTGCCAGCAGCCCCGACCCACGGAGTTATAGCAATCAGCCCCAGCATTTT. Its protein product is CASSPDPRSYSNQPQHF.